A single TCR beta chain is shown here with its context. What it binds is not known. With 2 bases removed from V and 0 bases from J, the gap between germline ends came to 6 bases. CDR1 and CDR2 from the germline V gene are SGHRS and YFSETQ. This CDR3 region has 15 residues. Each sample had two DNA replicates, around 0.45 ug blood or about 1.5 ug tissue. Data came from immunoSEQ multiplex PCR; TCRdb stores just in-frame clones and leaves some out. The sample lists fewer than 80,000 clones, around 80% occurring once. These data originate in a study of early stage breast cancer tumors. Study as a whole: ER+/PR+/HER2- status applied to about 70% of the 16 invasive breast tumors. Study-level points and caveats: Compared with adjacent normal breast tissue, tumors showed about 2.5-fold greater T cell density and higher clonality.

V usage is TRBV5-1 and J usage is TRBJ2-6; D unresolved. Material for sequencing was blood. This sequence was found in a person aged 35 to 50 with breast cancer. The DNA of the CDR3 is TGCGCCAGCAGCTTCAGCCTCTCTGGGGCCAACGTCCTGACTTTC. Its protein product is CASSFSLSGANVLTF.